The entry that follows covers one T cell receptor beta chain sequence. Study processing details: Quantification of nucleated cells was approximated via reference gene primer amplification. TCRdb keeps only in-frame clones here, not all; method: immunoSEQ multiplex PCR. V, J and clone size are those of that table, while D and trimming were read from the DNA. The table records more than 200,000 clones, approximately 88% of them present only once. The sample is drawn from a study of blood T cell repertoires in COVID-19. Study-wide background: The origin of the acute and convalescent COVID-19 samples was the United States, Italy and Spain. PBMCs, B-cell-depleted T cells, or T cells were the source of the cDNA or gDNA that made up the material.

The CDR3 length is 14 residues. Trimming cost V 3 bases and J 2 bases, with 9 bases left between them. Germline lookup yields CDR1 SGHNT and CDR2 YYREEE (reference sequence). The material sequenced was peripheral blood. This TCR derives from a man in his forties or fifties with acute or convalescent COVID-19. The chain couples TRBV5-4 to TRBJ1-5, with D maybe TRBD1 (5 bases). CDR3 nucleotide sequence: TGTGCCAGCAGCTACTGGGGGGGCAATCAGCCCCAGCATTTT. Translating it yields CASSYWGGNQPQHF.